There are many counts of the clone carrying this T cell receptor beta chain. The target antigen is unknown. The V end was cut by 8 bases, the J end by 0 bases, with 7 bases between. This CDR3 region has 12 residues. The germline CDR1 and CDR2 sequences are LNHDA and SQIVND (reference sequence). Generated by immunoSEQ multiplex PCR, the TCRdb table keeps only in-frame clones and is missing some. The sample shows about 73,000 clones, around four fifths of them seen only once. The record originates from a study of OX40 agonist ivuxolimab in advanced cancers. Findings and limits, study-wide: Relative to CD4+ cells, CD8+ T cells on average had more expanded clones.

The source material was CD4+ or CD8+ T cells sorted from blood, sampled in a trial of the OX40 agonist ivuxolimab. This sequence originates from an adult with an advanced solid tumor such as melanoma, head and neck, liver or kidney cancer. This chain joins TRBV19 and TRBJ1-1, with no clear D. The CDR3 nucleotides are TGTGCCAGTGGCCACCTGAACACTGAAGCTTTCTTT. This encodes CASGHLNTEAFF.